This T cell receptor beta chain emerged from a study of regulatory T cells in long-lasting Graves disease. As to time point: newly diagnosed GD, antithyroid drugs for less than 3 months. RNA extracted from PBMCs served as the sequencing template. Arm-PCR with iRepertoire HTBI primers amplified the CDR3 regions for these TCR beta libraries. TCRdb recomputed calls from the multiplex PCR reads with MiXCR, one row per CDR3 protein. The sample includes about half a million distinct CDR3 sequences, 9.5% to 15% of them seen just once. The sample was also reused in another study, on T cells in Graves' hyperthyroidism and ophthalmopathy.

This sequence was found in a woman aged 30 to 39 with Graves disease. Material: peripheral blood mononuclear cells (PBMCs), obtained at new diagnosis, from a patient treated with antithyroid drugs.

The CDR3 bases are TGCGCCAGCAGTGAAAGCCGGGAGCAAGAGACCCAGTACTTC. This sequence encodes CASSESREQETQYF. The rearrangement joins TRBV10-1 to TRBJ2-5, with D possibly matching TRBD2 (6 bases). In germline, CDR1 is WNHNN, CDR2 SYGVQD (reference sequence). V lost 3 bases and J 2 bases, leaving 10 bases between the germline ends. The CDR3 length is 14 residues.